The source of this T cell receptor (beta chain) is a study of beta chain features in type 1 diabetes. V lost 5 bases and J lost 0; bases outside the gene matches: 8. Germline V gene data show CDR1 as LNHNV and CDR2 as YYDKDF (reference sequence). The CDR3 loop spans 17 amino acids. This clone was detected a few times. Expressed TCRB transcripts were sequenced because the entire RNA isolate underwent reverse transcription. Data came from immunoSEQ multiplex PCR; TCRdb stores just in-frame clones and leaves some out. This repertoire shows some 410,000 clones, around 14% found once; its top ten account for approximately 0.038%.

The receptor was derived from a man aged 30 to 39 in good health. Sample: naive CD4+ T cells from blood. This rearrangement joins TRBV15 to TRBJ2-4; 9 positions agree with TRBD2. CDR3 loop: CATSGSSGVLAKNIQYF. The CDR3, as DNA: TGTGCCACCAGCGGTTCTAGCGGGGTCCTAGCCAAAAACATTCAGTACTTC.